This T cell receptor beta chain came from a study of beta chain features in type 1 diabetes. V lost 0 bases, J lost 0 bases, and 4 bases lay in between. The length of the CDR3 is 14 residues. Germline assignment: CDR1 SGDLS and CDR2 YYNGEE. Reverse transcribing all isolated RNA meant expressed TCRB transcripts were sequenced. The table came from immunoSEQ multiplex PCR; TCRdb's copy has only in-frame clones and leaves some out. The data hold about 620,000 clones, with 15% to 18% observed a single time. On this clone: Other DNA sequences from this sample encode an identical CDR3 as well.

The sample was naive CD4+ T cells from blood. The rearrangement links TRBV9 to TRBJ1-5, with no clear D. This TCR came from a young man in good health. The CDR3 protein is CASSVGNSNQPQHF. The CDR3 DNA reads as TGTGCCAGCAGCGTAGGTAATAGCAATCAGCCCCAGCATTTT.